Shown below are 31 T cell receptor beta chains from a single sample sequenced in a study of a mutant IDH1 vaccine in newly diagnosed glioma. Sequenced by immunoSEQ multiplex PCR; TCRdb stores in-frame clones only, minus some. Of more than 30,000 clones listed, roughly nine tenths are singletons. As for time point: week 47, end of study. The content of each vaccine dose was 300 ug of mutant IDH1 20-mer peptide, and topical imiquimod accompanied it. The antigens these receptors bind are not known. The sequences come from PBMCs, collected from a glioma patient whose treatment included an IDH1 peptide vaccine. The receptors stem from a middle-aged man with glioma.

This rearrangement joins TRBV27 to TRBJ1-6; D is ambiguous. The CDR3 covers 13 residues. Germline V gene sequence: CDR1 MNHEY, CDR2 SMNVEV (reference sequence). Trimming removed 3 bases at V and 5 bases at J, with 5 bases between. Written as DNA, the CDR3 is TGTGCCAGCAGTTTTGGCAATAATTCACCCCTCCACTTT. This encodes CASSFGNNSPLHF.

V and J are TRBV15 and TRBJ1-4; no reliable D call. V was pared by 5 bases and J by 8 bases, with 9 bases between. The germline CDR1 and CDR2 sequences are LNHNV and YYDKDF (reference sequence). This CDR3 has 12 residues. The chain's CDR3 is CATSPRGEKLFF. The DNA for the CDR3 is TGTGCCACCAGCCCCCGCGGGGAAAAACTGTTTTTT.

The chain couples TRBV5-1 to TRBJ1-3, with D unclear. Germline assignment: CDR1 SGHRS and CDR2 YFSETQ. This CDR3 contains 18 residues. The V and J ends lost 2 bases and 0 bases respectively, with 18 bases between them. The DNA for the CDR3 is TGCGCCAGCAGCTTCAACGAGGCAGGAGGATCCTCTGGAAACACCATATATTTT. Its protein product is CASSFNEAGGSSGNTIYF.

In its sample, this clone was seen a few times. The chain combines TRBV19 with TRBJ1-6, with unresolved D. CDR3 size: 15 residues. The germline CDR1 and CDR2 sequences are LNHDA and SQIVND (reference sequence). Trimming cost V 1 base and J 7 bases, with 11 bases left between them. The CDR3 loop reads CASSIGPPPNSPLHF. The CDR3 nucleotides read TGTGCCAGTAGTATAGGACCTCCGCCCAATTCACCCCTCCACTTT.

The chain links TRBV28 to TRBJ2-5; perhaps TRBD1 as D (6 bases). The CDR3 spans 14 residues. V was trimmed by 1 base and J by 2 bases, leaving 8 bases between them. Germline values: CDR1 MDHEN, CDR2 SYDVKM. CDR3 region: CASSLSQGQETQYF. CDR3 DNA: TGTGCCAGCAGTTTATCTCAGGGGCAAGAGACCCAGTACTTC. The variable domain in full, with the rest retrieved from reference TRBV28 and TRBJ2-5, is DVKVTQSSRYLVKRTGEKVFLECVQDMDHENMFWYRQDPGLGLRLIYFSYDVKMKEKGDIPEGYSVSREKKERFSLILESASTNQTSMYLCASSLSQGQETQYFGPGTRLLVL.

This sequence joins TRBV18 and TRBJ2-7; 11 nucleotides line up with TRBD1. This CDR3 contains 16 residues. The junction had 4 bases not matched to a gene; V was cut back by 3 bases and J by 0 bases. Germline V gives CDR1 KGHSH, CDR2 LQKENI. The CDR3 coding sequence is TGTGCCAGCTCACCGTCGGGACAGGGGGGCTCCTACGAGCAGTACTTC. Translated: CASSPSGQGGSYEQYF.

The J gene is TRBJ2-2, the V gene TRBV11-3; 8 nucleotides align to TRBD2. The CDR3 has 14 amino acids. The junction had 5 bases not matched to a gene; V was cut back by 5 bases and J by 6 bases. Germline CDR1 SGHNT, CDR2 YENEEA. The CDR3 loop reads CASSAGGNAGELFF. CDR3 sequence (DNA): TGTGCCAGCAGCGCGGGGGGAAACGCCGGGGAGCTGTTTTTT.

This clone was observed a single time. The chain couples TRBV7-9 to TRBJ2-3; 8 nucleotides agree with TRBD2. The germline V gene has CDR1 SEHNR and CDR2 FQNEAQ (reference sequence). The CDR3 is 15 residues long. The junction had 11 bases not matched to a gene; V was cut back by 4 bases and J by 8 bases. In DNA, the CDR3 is TGTGCCAGCAGCTCACGGGGACTAGGTGAGAGTACGCAGTATTTT. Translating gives CASSSRGLGESTQYF.

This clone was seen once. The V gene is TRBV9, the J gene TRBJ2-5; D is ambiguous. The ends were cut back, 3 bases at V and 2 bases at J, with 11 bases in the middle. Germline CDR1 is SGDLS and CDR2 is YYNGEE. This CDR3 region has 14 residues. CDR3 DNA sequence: TGTGCCAGCAGCGCCAGACTGGGACAAGAGACCCAGTACTTC. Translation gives CASSARLGQETQYF.

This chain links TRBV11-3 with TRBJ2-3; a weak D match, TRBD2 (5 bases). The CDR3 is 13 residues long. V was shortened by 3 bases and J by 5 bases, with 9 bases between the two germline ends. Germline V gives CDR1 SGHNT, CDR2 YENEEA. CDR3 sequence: CASSLGGLDTQYF. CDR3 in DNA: TGTGCCAGCAGCTTGGGTGGACTAGATACGCAGTATTTT.

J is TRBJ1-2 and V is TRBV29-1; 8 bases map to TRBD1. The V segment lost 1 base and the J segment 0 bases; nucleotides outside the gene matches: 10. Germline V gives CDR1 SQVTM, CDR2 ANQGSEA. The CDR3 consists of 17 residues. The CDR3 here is CSVEGGTGDQANYGYTF. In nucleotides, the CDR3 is TGCAGCGTTGAAGGCGGGACAGGCGACCAAGCTAACTATGGCTACACCTTC.

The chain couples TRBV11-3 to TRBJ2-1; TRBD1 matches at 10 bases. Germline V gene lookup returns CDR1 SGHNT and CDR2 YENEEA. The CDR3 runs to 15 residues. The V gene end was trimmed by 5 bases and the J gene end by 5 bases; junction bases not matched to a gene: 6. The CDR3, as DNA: TGTGCCAGCAGCGAAATGGGACAGGGGAACAATGAGCAGTTCTTC. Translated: CASSEMGQGNNEQFF.

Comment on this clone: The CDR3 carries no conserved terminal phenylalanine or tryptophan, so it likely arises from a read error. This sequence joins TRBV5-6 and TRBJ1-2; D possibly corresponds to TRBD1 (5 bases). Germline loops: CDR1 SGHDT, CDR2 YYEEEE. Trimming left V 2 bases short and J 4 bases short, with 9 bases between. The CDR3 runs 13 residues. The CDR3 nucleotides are TGTGCCAGCAGCTTACAGGAGAGCTATGGCTACACCCTC. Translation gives CASSLQESYGYTL.

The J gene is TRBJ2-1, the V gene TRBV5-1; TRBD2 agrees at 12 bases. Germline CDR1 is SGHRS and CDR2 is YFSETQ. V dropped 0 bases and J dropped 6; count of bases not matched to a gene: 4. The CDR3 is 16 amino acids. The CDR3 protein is CASSLDRLAGANEQFF. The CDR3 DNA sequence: TGCGCCAGCAGCTTGGATCGACTAGCGGGAGCCAATGAGCAGTTCTTC.

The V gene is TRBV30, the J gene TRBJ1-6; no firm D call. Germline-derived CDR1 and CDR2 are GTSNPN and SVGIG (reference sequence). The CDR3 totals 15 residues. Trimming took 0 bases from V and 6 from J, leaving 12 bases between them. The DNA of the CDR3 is TGTGCCTGGAGTGTACCGCGGGCCGCTAATTCACCCCTCCACTTT. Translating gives CAWSVPRAANSPLHF.

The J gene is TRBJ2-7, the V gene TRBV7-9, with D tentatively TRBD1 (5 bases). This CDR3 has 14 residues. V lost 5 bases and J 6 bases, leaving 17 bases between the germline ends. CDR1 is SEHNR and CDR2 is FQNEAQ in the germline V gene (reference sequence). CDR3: CASSQPWGRSEQYV. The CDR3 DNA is TGTGCCAGCAGCCAGCCCTGGGGCCGGAGCGAGCAGTACGTC.

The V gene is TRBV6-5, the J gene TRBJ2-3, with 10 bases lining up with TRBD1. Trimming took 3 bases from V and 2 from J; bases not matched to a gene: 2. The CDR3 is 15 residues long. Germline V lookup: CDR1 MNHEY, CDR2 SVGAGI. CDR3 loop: CASSYGTGVTDTQYF. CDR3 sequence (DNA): TGTGCCAGCAGTTATGGGACAGGGGTCACAGATACGCAGTATTTT.

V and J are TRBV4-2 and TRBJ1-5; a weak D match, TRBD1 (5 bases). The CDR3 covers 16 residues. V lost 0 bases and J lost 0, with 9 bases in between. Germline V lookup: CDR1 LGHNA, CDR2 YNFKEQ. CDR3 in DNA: TGTGCCAGCAGCCAAGAATGGACACTTAGCAATCAGCCCCAGCATTTT. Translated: CASSQEWTLSNQPQHF.

CDR3: CASSWGQIQETQYF. The CDR3 nucleotides read TGTGCCAGCAGCTGGGGACAGATCCAAGAGACCCAGTACTTC. The chain uses TRBV11-2 and TRBJ2-5; 7 positions agree with TRBD1. The germline gives CDR1 SGHAT, CDR2 FQNNGV. Germline trimming cut 4 bases from V and 1 base from J; bases unmatched to any gene: 3. This CDR3 spans 14 amino acids.

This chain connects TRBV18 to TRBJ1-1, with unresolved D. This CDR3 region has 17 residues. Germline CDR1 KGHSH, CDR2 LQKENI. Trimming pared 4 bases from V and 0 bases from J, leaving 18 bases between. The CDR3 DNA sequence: TGTGCCAGCTCACACCCGGGAGGCTCACTACTGAACACTGAAGCTTTCTTT. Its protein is CASSHPGGSLLNTEAFF.

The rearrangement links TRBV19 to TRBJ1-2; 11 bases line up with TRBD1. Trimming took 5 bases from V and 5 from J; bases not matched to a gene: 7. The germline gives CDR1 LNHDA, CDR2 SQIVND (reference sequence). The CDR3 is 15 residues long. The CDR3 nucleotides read TGTGCCAGTAGTTCCCGGGACAGGGGGGCGTATGGCTACACCTTC. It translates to CASSSRDRGAYGYTF.

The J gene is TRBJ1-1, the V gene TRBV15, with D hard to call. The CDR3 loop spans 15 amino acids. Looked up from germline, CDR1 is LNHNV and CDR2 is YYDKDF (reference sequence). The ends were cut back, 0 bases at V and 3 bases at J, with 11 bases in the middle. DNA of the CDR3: TGTGCCACCAGCAGAGATCCGGGCCCCTACACTGAAGCTTTCTTT. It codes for CATSRDPGPYTEAFF.

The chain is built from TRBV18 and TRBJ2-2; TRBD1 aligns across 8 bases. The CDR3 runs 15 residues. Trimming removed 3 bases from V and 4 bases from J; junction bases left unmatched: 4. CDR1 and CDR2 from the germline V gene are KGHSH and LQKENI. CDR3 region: CASSPGTGRTGELFF. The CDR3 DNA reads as TGTGCCAGCTCACCCGGGACAGGACGCACCGGGGAGCTGTTTTTT.

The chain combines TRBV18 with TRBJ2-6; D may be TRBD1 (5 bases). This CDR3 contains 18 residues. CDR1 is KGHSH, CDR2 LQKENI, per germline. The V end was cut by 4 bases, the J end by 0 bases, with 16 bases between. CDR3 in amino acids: CASSLSTALRSGANVLTF. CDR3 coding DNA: TGTGCCAGCTCACTGTCGACAGCACTCCGCTCTGGGGCCAACGTCCTGACTTTC.

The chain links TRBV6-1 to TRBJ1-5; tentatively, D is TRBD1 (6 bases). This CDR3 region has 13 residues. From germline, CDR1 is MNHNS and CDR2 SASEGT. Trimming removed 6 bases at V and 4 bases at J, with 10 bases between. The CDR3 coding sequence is TGTGCCAGCAGGGACAGCTCAAATCAGCCCCAGCATTTT. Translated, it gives CASRDSSNQPQHF.

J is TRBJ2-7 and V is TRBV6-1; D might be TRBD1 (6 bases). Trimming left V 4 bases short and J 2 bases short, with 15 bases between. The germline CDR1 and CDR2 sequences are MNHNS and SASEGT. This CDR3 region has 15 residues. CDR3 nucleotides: TGTGCCAGCAGTGGACGCCTTACAGGGCCCTACGAGCAGTACGTC. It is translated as CASSGRLTGPYEQYV.

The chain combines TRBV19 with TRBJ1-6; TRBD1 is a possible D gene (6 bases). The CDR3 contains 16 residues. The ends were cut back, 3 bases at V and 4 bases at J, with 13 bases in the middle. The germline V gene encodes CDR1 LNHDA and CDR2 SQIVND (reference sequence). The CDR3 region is CASSIGTGTYNSPLHF. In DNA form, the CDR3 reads TGTGCCAGTAGTATTGGCACAGGGACATATAATTCACCCCTCCACTTT.

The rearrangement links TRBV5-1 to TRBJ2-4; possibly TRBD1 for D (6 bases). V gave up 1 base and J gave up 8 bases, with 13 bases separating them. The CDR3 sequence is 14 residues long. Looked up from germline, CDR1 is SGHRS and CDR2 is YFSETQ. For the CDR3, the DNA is TGCGCCAGCAGCTTGCGGCAGGGGATGTACATTCAGTACTTC. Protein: CASSLRQGMYIQYF. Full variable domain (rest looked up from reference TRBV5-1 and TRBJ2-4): KAGVTQTPRYLIKTRGQQVTLSCSPISGHRSVSWYQQTPGQGLQFLFEYFSETQRNKGNFPGRFSGRQFSNSRSEMNVSTLELGDSALYLCASSLRQGMYIQYFGAGTRLSVL.

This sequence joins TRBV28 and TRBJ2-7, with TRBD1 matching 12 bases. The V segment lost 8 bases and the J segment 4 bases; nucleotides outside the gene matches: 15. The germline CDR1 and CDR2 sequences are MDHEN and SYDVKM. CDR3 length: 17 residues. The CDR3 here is CASGGMRRDRGPYEQYV. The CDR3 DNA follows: TGTGCCAGCGGGGGGATGAGGCGGGACAGGGGGCCTTACGAGCAGTACGTC.

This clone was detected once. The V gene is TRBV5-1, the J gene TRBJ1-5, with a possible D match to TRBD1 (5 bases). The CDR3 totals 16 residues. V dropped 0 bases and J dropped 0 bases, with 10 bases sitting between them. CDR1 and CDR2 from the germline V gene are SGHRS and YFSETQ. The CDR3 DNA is TGCGCCAGCAGCTTGGAGGGACGAAATAGCAATCAGCCCCAGCATTTT. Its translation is CASSLEGRNSNQPQHF.

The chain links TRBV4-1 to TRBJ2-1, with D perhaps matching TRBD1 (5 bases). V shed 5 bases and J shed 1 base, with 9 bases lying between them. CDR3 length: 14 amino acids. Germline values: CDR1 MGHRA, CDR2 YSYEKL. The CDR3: CASSSRQSYNEQFF. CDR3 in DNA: TGCGCCAGCAGCTCCCGACAGTCCTACAATGAGCAGTTCTTC.